These T cell receptor beta chains were read from a single sample in a study of blood T cell repertoires in COVID-19. The assay was immunoSEQ multiplex PCR, and TCRdb's table has in-frame clones only and misses some. The profile covers 200,000 to 250,000 clones, with 82% appearing a single time and under 3.5% taken by the ten largest. The specimen was PBMCs or T cells enriched from blood (not recorded which). These receptors were taken from a woman aged 55-70 years who had recovered from COVID-19. Each CDR3 is given with its conserved first and last residue. A D gene is named only where the DNA matches it firmly. Where a row states a size, it is once, few, many or the class of an expanded clone; other rows omit it.

clone_size j_call d_call v_call cdr3_aa cdr3_nt
few TRBJ1-1 TRBD1 TRBV5-6 CASRGLGGAGNTEAFF TGTGCCAGCAGAGGGTTAGGGGGCGCGGGGAACACTGAAGCTTTCTTT
few TRBJ2-1 TRBD1 TRBV2 CASSERTGEVGNSEQFF TGTGCCAGCAGTGAGAGAACAGGGGAAGTAGGAAATAGTGAGCAGTTCTTC
. TRBJ2-3 TRBD2 TRBV6-5 CASSYFPGGSTDTQYF TGTGCCAGCAGTTACTTCCCGGGGGGGAGCACAGATACGCAGTATTTT
. TRBJ2-7 . TRBV9 CASSVRTGVPYEQYF TGTGCCAGCAGCGTAAGGACGGGAGTTCCCTACGAGCAGTACTTC
. TRBJ1-6 . TRBV5-1 CASSLDTGSSPLHF TGCGCCAGCAGCTTGGATACAGGGTCTTCACCCCTCCACTTT
. TRBJ2-3 TRBD2 TRBV5-1 CASSLRAGGGADTQYF TGCGCCAGCAGCTTGCGTGCGGGAGGGGGTGCAGATACGCAGTATTTT
few TRBJ2-3 . TRBV6-5 CASSSSYSTDTQYF TGTGCCAGCAGTTCCTCCTACAGCACAGATACGCAGTATTTT
few TRBJ2-7 TRBD2 TRBV4-3 CASSYSRGAYEQYF TGCGCCAGCAGCTACTCGCGGGGGGCCTACGAGCAGTACTTC
. TRBJ2-7 . TRBV29-1 CSVGGQSYEQYF TGCAGCGTTGGAGGGCAGTCCTACGAGCAGTACTTC
. TRBJ2-7 . TRBV18 CASSQEDFYEQYF TGTGCCAGCTCACAGGAGGATTTCTACGAGCAGTACTTC
. TRBJ1-1 . TRBV4-3 CASSQDLQASEAFF TGCGCCAGCAGCCAAGATCTACAGGCCTCTGAAGCTTTCTTT
many TRBJ2-7 . TRBV27 CASGNRASYEQYF TGTGCCAGCGGAAACAGAGCCTCCTACGAGCAGTACTTC
. TRBJ1-2 . TRBV15 CATSRGTSYGYTF TGTGCCACCAGCAGAGGTACTAGCTATGGCTACACCTTC
. TRBJ2-1 . TRBV5-4 CASSRYPRSAGTYNEQFF TGTGCCAGCAGCCGGTACCCTCGGTCGGCGGGCACCTACAATGAGCAGTTCTTC
. TRBJ1-2 . TRBV9 CASSVARQSSYGYTF TGTGCCAGCAGCGTAGCGAGGCAGTCCTCCTATGGCTACACCTTC
. TRBJ1-2 TRBD1 TRBV7-9 CASSLGTGGRTSNYGYTF TGTGCCAGCAGCTTAGGGACAGGGGGCCGCACGTCTAACTATGGCTACACCTTC
. TRBJ1-3 . TRBV10-3 CAIGGSYTGISGNTIYF TGTGCCATCGGGGGTTCCTATACAGGGATCTCTGGAAACACCATATATTTT